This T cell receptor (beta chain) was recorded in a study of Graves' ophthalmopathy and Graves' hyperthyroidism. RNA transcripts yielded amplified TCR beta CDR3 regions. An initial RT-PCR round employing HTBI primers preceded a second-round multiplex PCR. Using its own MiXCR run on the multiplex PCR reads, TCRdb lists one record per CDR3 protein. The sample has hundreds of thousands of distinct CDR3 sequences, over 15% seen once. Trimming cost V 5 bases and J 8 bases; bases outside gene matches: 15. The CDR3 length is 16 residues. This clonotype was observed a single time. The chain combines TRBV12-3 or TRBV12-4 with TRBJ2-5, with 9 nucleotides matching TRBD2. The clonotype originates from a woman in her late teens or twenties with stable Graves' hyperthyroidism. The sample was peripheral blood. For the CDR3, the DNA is TGTGCCAGCAGTGAGACTAGCGGACCCATGCATGGAACCCAGTACTTC. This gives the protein CASSETSGPMHGTQYF.